This T cell receptor beta chain was found in a study of PD-L1 blockade in urothelial cancer. Overall study context: Atezolizumab (1,200 mg intravenously every 3 weeks) began in about 2014 for patients. Patients with male sex and bladder-origin urothelial cancer accounted for most of the roughly 29 enrolled.

Time point given: pretreatment peripheral blood. With respect to this clone: Its target is not known.

Assay used: immunoSEQ multiplex PCR; TCRdb lists only in-frame clones, some missing. Altogether more than 75,000 clones are present, 84% being singletons, with the ten largest covering 2% to 2.5%. Study-wide results and limits: Pretreatment peripheral blood TCR clonality that fell below the median predicted better survival among the patients studied.

The CDR3 contains 14 residues. J was trimmed by 4 bases and V by 6 bases; bases with no gene match: 6. Germline lookup yields CDR1 MNHNY and CDR2 SVGAGI (reference sequence). The TCR was taken from a man aged 55 to 70 with urothelial cancer. The rearrangement uses TRBV6-6 and TRBJ2-3; 8 nucleotides align to TRBD2. The sample was PBMCs, taken around atezolizumab (anti-PD-L1) treatment. The chain's CDR3 is CASSSGSYSDTQYF. The CDR3 DNA follows: TGTGCCAGCAGCAGCGGGAGTTACTCAGATACGCAGTATTTT.